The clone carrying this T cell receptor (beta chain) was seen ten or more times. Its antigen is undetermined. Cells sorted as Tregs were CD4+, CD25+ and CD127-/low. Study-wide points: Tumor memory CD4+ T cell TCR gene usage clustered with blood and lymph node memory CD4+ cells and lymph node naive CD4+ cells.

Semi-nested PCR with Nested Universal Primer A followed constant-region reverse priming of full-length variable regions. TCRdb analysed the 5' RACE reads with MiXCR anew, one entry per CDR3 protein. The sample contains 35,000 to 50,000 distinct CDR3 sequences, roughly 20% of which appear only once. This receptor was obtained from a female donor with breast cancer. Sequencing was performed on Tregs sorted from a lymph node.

This CDR3 reads CASSEARETTEAFF. The CDR3 DNA reads TGCGCCAGCAGCGAAGCACGGGAGACCACTGAAGCTTTCTTT. The chain carries TRBV4-1 and TRBJ1-1, with no clear D. The V end was cut by 5 bases, the J end by 4 bases, with 14 bases between. Germline V lookup: CDR1 MGHRA, CDR2 YSYEKL. There are 14 residues in the CDR3.